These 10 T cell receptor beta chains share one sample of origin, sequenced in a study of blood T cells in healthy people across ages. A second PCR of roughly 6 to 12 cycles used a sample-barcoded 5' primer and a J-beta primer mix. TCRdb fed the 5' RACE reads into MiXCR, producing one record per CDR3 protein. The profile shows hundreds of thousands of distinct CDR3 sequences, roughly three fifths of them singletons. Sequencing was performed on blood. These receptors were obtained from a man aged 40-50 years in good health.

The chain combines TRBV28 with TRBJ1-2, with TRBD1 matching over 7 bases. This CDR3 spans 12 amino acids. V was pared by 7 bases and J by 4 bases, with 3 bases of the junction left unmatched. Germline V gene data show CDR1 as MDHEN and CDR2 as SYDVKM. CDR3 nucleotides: TGTGCCAGCAAACGACAGGGCTATGGCTACACCTTC. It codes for CASKRQGYGYTF.

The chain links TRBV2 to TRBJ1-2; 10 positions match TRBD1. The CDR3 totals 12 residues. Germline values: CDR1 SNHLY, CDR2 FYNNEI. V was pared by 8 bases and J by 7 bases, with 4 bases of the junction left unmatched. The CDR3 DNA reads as TGTGCCAGCGGGACAGGGGTAGGTGGCTACACCTTC. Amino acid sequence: CASGTGVGGYTF.

The CDR3 DNA reads TGTGCCAGCAGTTTTTCAGGGGAGACCCAGTACTTC. This encodes CASSFSGETQYF. This chain uses TRBV6-2 or TRBV6-3 with TRBJ2-5; D perhaps matches TRBD1 (5 bases). The CDR3 totals 12 residues. Trimming removed 4 bases from V and 5 bases from J, with 8 bases in between. Germline V CDR1 and CDR2: MNHEY, SVGEGT.

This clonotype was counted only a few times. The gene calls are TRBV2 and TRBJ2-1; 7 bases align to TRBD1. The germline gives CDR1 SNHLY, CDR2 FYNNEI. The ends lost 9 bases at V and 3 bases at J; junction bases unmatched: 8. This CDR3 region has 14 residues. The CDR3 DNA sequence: TGTGCCAGTTCAGACGGACAGGTCTACAATGAGCAGTTCTTC. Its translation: CASSDGQVYNEQFF.

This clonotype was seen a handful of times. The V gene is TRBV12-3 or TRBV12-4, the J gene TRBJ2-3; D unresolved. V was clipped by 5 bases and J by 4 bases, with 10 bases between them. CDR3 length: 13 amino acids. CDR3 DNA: TGTGCCAGCAGTGTTTTCGCGCCAGATACGCAGTATTTT. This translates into CASSVFAPDTQYF.

The CDR3 coding sequence is TGTGCCAGCAGTCCGACTACAGGGTCTACCTACGAGCAGTACTTC. It yields the protein CASSPTTGSTYEQYF. The V gene is TRBV27, the J gene TRBJ2-7; TRBD1 is a possible D gene (6 bases). CDR1 MNHEY and CDR2 SMNVEV come from the germline V gene (reference sequence). Trimming removed 5 bases from V and 2 bases from J, with 16 bases in between. The CDR3 is 15 amino acids.

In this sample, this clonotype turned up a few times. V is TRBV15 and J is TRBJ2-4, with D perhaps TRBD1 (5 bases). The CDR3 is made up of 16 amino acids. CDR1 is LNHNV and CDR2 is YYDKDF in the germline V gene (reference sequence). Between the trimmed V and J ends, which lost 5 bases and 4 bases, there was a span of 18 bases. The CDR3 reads CATSSVESTVKNIQYF. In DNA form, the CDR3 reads TGTGCCACCAGCTCGGTGGAGTCGACAGTGAAAAACATTCAGTACTTC. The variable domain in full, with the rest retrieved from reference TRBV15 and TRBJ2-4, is DAMVIQNPRYQVTQFGKPVTLSCSQTLNHNVMYWYQQKSSQAPKLLFHYYDKDFNNEADTPDNFQSRRPNTSFCFLDIRSPGLGDTAMYLCATSSVESTVKNIQYFGAGTRLSVL.

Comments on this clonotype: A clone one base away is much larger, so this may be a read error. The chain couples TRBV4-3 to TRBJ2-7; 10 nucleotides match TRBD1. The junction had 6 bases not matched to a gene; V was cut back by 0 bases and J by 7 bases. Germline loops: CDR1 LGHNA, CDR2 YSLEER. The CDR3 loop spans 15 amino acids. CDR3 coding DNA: TGCGCCAGCAGCCAAGAAGGGACAGGGGACAATGAGCAGTACTTC. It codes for CASSQEGTGDNEQYF.

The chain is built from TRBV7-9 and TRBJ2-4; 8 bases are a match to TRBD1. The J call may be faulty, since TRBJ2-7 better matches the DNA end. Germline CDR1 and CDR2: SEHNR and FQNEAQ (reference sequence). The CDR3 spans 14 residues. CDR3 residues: CASAEGQVRSEQYF. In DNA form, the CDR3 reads TGTGCCAGCGCCGAGGGACAGGTTCGGTCCGAGCAGTACTTC.

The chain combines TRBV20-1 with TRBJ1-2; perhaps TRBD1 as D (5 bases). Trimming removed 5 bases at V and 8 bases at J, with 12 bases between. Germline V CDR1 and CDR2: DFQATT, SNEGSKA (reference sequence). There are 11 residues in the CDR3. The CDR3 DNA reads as TGCAGTGCTCCTTCCGCAGGGGGCTACACCTTC. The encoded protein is CSAPSAGGYTF.